This T cell receptor (beta chain) was profiled in a study of cytomegalovirus exposure and HLA in healthy donors. Notes on the study in general: Specificity for CMV antigens was confirmed in vitro for three of the CMV-associated chains. Altogether, some 170 TCR beta chains were recorded as cytomegalovirus-associated.

The donors were part of the validation cohort, which consisted of 120 subjects and was separate from the first cohort of under 750 subjects. The method was immunoSEQ multiplex PCR; TCRdb's version includes in-frame clones alone and lacks a portion of them. Among 120,000 to 150,000 clones listed, around nine tenths were seen once. The germline V gene has CDR1 SGDLS and CDR2 YYNGEE. V dropped 4 bases and J dropped 6 bases, with 14 bases sitting between them. The CDR3 sequence is 14 residues long. Comments on this clone: Its antigen is currently unknown.

Sequencing was carried out using PBMCs. This receptor was taken from a young man in good health and CMV-seropositive. The chain links TRBV9 to TRBJ2-4, with D possibly matching TRBD1 (6 bases). The CDR3 DNA reads as TGTGCCAGCAGCCGGACAGCCCTCGGAAACATTCAGTACTTC. It yields the protein CASSRTALGNIQYF.